The T cell receptor (beta chain) under discussion was sequenced for a study of T cells after yellow fever vaccination. General observations from the study: Clones that expanded after primary vaccination mostly reappeared after the booster (96% CD4, 70% to 90% CD8). FACS-sorted repertoires could harbor abundant contaminating bulk-population clonotypes.

As regards this clonotype: Its target is unknown.

The CDR3 has 11 residues. Trimming took 8 bases from V and 4 from J, leaving 6 bases between them. The germline V gene encodes CDR1 MDHEN and CDR2 SYDVKM. TCRdb ran MiXCR on the 5' RACE reads and lists one entry per CDR3 protein. The sample shows around 500,000 distinct CDR3 sequences, 20% to 25% of them seen only once. The chain couples TRBV28 to TRBJ2-1; D gene unclear. The source of this sequence is a man in his late teens or twenties who received the YFV17D yellow fever vaccine. The sequences come from PBMCs, collected 21 days after the first yellow fever vaccination. The CDR3 bases are TGTGCCAGCGACCGGTACAATGAGCAGTTCTTC. Its translation: CASDRYNEQFF.